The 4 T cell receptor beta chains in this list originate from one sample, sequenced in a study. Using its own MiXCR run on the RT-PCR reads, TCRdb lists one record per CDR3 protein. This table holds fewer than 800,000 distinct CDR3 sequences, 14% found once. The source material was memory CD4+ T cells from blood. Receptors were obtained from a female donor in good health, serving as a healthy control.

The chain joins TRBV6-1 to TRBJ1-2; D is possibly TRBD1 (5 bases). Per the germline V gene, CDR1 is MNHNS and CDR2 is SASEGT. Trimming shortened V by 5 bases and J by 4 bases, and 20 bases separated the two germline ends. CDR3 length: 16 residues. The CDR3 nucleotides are TGTGCCAGCAGTCTAGGGGTGCCGACAGCGGGCTATGGCTACACCTTC. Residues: CASSLGVPTAGYGYTF.

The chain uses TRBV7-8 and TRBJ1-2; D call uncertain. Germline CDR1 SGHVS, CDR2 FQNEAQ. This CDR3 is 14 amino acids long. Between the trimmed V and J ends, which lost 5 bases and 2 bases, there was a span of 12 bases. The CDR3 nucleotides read TGTGCCAGCAGCCCAGACATGGGGAACTATGGCTACACCTTC. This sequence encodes CASSPDMGNYGYTF.

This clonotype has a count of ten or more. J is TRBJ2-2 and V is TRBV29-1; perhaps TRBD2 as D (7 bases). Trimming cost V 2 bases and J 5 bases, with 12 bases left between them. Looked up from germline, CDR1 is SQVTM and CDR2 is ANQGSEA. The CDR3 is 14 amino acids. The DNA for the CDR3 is TGCAGCGTTGAACTGGGGAGGGGGACCGGGGAGCTGTTTTTT. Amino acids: CSVELGRGTGELFF.

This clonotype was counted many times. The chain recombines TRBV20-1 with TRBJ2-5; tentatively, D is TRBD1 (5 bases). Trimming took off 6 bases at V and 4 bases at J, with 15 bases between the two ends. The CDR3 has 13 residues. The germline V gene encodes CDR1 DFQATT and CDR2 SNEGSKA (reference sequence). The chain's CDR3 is CSASRGIGETQYF. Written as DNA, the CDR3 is TGCAGTGCCTCTAGGGGTATCGGAGAGACCCAGTACTTC.